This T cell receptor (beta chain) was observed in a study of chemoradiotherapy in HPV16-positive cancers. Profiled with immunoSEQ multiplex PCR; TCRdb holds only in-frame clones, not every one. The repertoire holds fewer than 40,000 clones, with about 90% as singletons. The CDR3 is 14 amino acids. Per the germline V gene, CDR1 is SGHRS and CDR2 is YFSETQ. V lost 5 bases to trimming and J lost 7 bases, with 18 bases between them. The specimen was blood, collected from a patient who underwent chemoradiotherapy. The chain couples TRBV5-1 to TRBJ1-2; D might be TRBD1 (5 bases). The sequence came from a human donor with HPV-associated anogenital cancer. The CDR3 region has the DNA TGCGCCAGCAGTCTGAGTCGGGGGGAAGGTGGCTACACCTTC. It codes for CASSLSRGEGGYTF. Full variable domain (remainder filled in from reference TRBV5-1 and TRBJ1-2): KAGVTQTPRYLIKTRGQQVTLSCSPISGHRSVSWYQQTPGQGLQFLFEYFSETQRNKGNFPGRFSGRQFSNSRSEMNVSTLELGDSALYLCASSLSRGEGGYTFGSGTRLTVV.